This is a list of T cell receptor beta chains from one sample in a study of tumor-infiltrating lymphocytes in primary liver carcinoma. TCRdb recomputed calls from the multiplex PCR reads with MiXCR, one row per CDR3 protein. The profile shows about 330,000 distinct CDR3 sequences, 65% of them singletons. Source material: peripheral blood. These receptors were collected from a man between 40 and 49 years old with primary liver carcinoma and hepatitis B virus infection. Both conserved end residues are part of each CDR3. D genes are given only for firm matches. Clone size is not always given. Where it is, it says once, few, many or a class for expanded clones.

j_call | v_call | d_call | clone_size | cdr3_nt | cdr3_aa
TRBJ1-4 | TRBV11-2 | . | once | TGCGCCAGCAGCCCAAGCCCAGTTAGGTTGGCTAATGAAAAACTGTTTTTT | CASSPSPVRLANEKLFF
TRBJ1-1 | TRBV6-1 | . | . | TGTGCCAGCAGTTACATTATGGACACTGAAGCTTTCTTT | CASSYIMDTEAFF
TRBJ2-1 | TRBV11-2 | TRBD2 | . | TGTGCCAGCAGCCCAGAGAGGGGGAGGACTAGCGGGAGCCATGAGCAGTTCTTC | CASSPERGRTSGSHEQFF
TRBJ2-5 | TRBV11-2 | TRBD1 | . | TGTGCCAGCATCGACAGGGGGGCAGAGATCCAGTACTTC | CASIDRGAEIQYF
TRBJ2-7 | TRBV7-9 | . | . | TGTGCCAGCAGCCGTTATCAGGGGACCCGGACCTACGAGCAGTACTTC | CASSRYQGTRTYEQYF
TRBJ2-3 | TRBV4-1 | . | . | TGCGCCCGCCACGGGGGCGGAATAGATACGCAATATTTT | CARHGGGIDTQYF
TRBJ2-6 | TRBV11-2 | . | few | TGTGCCAGCAGCCTGGACAGCTCTGGGGCCAGCGTCATGACTTTC | CASSLDSSGASVMTF
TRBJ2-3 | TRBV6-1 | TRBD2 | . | TGTGCCAGCTGTCCTACGGGACTAGCGGGAGGCGCGACAGATACGCAGTATTTT | CASCPTGLAGGATDTQYF
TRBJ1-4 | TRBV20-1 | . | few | TGCAGTGCTAGACGAGGGGTCGATGAAAAACTGTTTTTT | CSARRGVDEKLFF
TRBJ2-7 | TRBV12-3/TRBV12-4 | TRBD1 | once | TGTGCCAGCAGTTCGGGACAGGGCGTGTTCGAGGAGCAGTATTTC | CASSSGQGVFEEQYF
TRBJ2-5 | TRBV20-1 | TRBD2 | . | TGCAGTGCGATAGCGGGAGATGGGGAGACCCAGTACTTC | CSAIAGDGETQYF
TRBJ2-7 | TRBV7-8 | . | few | TGTGCCAGCAGCTTAGGGATTTTGGGGTTGTCCTACGAGCAGTACTTC | CASSLGILGLSYEQYF
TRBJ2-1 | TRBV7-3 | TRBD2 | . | TGTGCCAGCAGCTTAAAACCTAGCGGTTACAATGAGCAGTTCTTC | CASSLKPSGYNEQFF
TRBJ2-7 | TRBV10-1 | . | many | TGCGCCAGCAGTGAGGGGATCGAGCAGTACTTC | CASSEGIEQYF
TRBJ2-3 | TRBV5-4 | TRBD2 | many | TGTGCCAGCAGCTTAGTCGCGGGAGTGACAGATACGCAGTATTTT | CASSLVAGVTDTQYF
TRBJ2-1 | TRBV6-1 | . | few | TGTGCCAGCAAGGGCGCGGGATTGAATGAGCAGTTCTTC | CASKGAGLNEQFF
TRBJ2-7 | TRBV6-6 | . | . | TGTGCCAGCAGCCATCAGGGACACCTAGATAGCTCCTACGAGCGGTACTTC | CASSHQGHLDSSYERYF
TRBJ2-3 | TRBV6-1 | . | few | TGTGCCAGCAGTCTTCGACAGGCGGCAGGAGATACGCAGTATTTT | CASSLRQAAGDTQYF
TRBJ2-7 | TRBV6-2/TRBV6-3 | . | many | TGTGCCAGCAGCGACTCGGGGGCTTCGGCCTACGAGCAGTACTTC | CASSDSGASAYEQYF
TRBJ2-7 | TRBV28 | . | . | TGTGCCAGCAGTCCCGTGACAGGCGTCGAGCAGTACTTC | CASSPVTGVEQYF
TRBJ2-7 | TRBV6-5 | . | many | TGTGCCAGCAGTTACTCTGAGTCGGGGGTCGTCGAGCAGTACTTC | CASSYSESGVVEQYF
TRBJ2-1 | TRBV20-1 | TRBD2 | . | TGCAGTGCTCGTAGCGGGGGGAGCTCCTACAATGAGCAGTTCTTC | CSARSGGSSYNEQFF
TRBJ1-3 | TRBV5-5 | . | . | TGTGCCAGCAGCGCGGGGGGCTCTGGAAACACCATATATTTT | CASSAGGSGNTIYF
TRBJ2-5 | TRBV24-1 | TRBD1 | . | TGTGCCACCGCAGGGGGCCAAGAGACCCAGTACTTC | CATAGGQETQYF
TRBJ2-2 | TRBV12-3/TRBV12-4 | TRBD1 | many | TGTGCCAGCAGTCTGACAGGGGACACCGGGGAGCTGTTTTTT | CASSLTGDTGELFF
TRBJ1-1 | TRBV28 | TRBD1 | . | TGTGCCAGCAGAGCTCGGACAGGGACGTTTTTGGCGTTCTTT | CASRARTGTFLAFF
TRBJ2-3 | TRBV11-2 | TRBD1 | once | TGTGGCAGCAGCTTATATGGACAGGGGGGCAGATATACGCAGTATTTT | CGSSLYGQGGRYTQYF
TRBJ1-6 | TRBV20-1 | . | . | TGCAGTGCGGAGCAGTATTCTGAGAGCTACAATTCACCCCTCCACTTT | CSAEQYSESYNSPLHF
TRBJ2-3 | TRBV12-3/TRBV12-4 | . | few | TGTGCCAGCAGCCCAAAGGGGCCGGCAGATACGCAGTATTTT | CASSPKGPADTQYF
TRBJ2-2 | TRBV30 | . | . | TGTGCCTGGAGTAATGATGTGCGGGTTGGCGGGGAGCTGTTTTTT | CAWSNDVRVGGELFF
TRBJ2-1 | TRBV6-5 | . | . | TGTGCCAGCGCCGACTTCAAAAATGGGCAATTCTTC | CASADFKNGQFF
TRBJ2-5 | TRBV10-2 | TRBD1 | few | TGCGCCAGCAGTGAGTGGGGACAGGGGCCACAGACCCAGTACTTC | CASSEWGQGPQTQYF
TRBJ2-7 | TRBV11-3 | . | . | TGTGCCAGCAGCCCTACTAGGGGATCCAAGCAGTACTTC | CASSPTRGSKQYF
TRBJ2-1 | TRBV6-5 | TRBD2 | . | TGTGCCAGCAGTACTAGACTAGCTAGAACCTACAATGAGCAGTTCTTC | CASSTRLARTYNEQFF
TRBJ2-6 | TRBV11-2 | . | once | TGTGCCAGCAGCTTAGGGGCGGGGCCAGACTCTGAGGCCAACGCCCTGACTTTC | CASSLGAGPDSEANALTF
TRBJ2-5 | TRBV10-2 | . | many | TGCGCCAGCAGTGAGGTACCCCAAGAGACCCAGTACTTC | CASSEVPQETQYF
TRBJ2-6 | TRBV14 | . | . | TGTGCCAGCAGCCAAGAAAGGGGGGCTAGGGCCAACGTCCTGACCTTC | CASSQERGARANVLTF
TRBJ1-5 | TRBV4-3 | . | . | TGCGTCAGCAGCCAAGATGGAGGAAATCAGCCCCAACATTTT | CVSSQDGGNQPQHF
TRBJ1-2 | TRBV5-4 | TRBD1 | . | TGTGCCAGCGGGACTATCAAAGGGGGCGATGGCTACACCTTC | CASGTIKGGDGYTF
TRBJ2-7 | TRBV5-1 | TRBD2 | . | TGCGCCAGCAGCTTGATGCTAGCGGGAGGCCCCGGGGACGAGCAGTACTTC | CASSLMLAGGPGDEQYF
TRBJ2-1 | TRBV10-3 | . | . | TGTGCCATCATCGTCAGTAACAATGAGCAGTTCTTC | CAIIVSNNEQFF
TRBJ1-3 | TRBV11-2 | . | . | TGTGCCTGCAGCTGGGCAGGGGACTCTGGAAACACCATATATTTT | CACSWAGDSGNTIYF
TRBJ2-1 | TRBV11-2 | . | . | TGTGCCAACAACAGAACAAGCGGAGAGCAGTTCTTC | CANNRTSGEQFF
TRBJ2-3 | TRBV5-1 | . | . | TGCGCCAGCAGCCCAGGGACCCCTCCGGCAGATACGCAGTATTTT | CASSPGTPPADTQYF
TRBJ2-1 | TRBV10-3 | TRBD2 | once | TGTGCCATCAGTAATGGAGCGGGAGGGCCAGGCAATGAGCAGTTCTTC | CAISNGAGGPGNEQFF
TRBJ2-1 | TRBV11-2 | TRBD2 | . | TGTTCCAGCAGCTCGAGCGGGAGTGCCTATAATGAGCAGTTCTTC | CSSSSSGSAYNEQFF
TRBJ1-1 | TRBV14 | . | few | TGTGCCAGCAGCCAAGACAGGGGACGGGGTCTCATAGCTGAAGCTTTCTTT | CASSQDRGRGLIAEAFF
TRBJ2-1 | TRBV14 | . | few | TGTGCCAGCAGCCAAGTCGGTTGGGATGAGCAGTTCTTC | CASSQVGWDEQFF
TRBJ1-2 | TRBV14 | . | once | TGTGCCAGCAGCCAAGAACCGAGTCCAAAGTTTGTTATCTTC | CASSQEPSPKFVIF
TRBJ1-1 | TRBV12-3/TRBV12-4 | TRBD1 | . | TGTGCCAGCAGTCAGGGACAGGGGGCCTCTGAAGCTTTCTTT | CASSQGQGASEAFF
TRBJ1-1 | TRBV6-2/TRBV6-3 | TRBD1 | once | TGTGCCAACACCTCGAGAAGGGGGCTCGAAGCTTTCTTT | CANTSRRGLEAFF